The rows below give T cell receptor beta chains drawn from one sample of a study of Ad26.COV2.S vaccination and SARS-CoV-2 variants. Libraries were prepared by immunoSEQ multiplex PCR; TCRdb keeps only in-frame clonotypes and omits some of them. The table lists around 100,000 clones, under 90% of them singletons. The sample consisted of peripheral blood, taken after recovery from COVID-19. The receptors stem from a human donor who had recovered from COVID-19. The CDR3 runs from the conserved cysteine through the conserved F or W. The order of the fields is CDR3 DNA, CDR3 protein, CDR3 length, J gene, V gene, D gene, clone size. D genes are given only for firm matches. Only part of the rows carry a size: once, few, many, or a class if the clone is expanded.

CDR3nt: TGTGCCAGCAGCCCCACCGGGGTTGTCTATGGCTACACCTTC
CDR3aa: CASSPTGVVYGYTF
len: 14
j_gene: TRBJ1-2
v_gene: TRBV5-4
d_gene: NA
abundance: NA

CDR3nt: TGTGCCACGACCATCACGTCAGACTATGGCTACACCTTC
CDR3aa: CATTITSDYGYTF
len: 13
j_gene: TRBJ1-2
v_gene: TRBV28
d_gene: NA
abundance: NA

CDR3nt: TGTGCCAGCAGCGCTCGAATGGGGCGGGAGGGGCGGAGGGATGAGCAGTTCTTC
CDR3aa: CASSARMGREGRRDEQFF
len: 18
j_gene: TRBJ2-1
v_gene: TRBV9
d_gene: TRBD2
abundance: NA

CDR3nt: TGTGCCAGCAGCAAAAAGATGCCTAGCGGGGTATACGAGCAGTACTTC
CDR3aa: CASSKKMPSGVYEQYF
len: 16
j_gene: TRBJ2-7
v_gene: TRBV21-1
d_gene: NA
abundance: once

CDR3nt: TGTGCCAGCAGTTCAAGCACAGGGGCTGGAAACACCATATATTTT
CDR3aa: CASSSSTGAGNTIYF
len: 15
j_gene: TRBJ1-3
v_gene: TRBV27
d_gene: TRBD1
abundance: NA

CDR3nt: TGTGCCAGCAGTACACAGGAAGCCTACAATGAGCAGTTCTTC
CDR3aa: CASSTQEAYNEQFF
len: 14
j_gene: TRBJ2-1
v_gene: TRBV27
d_gene: NA
abundance: NA

CDR3nt: TGTGCCAGCAGCCAAGGGTGGGGGACTAGCGCGGAGCAGTTCTTC
CDR3aa: CASSQGWGTSAEQFF
len: 15
j_gene: TRBJ2-1
v_gene: TRBV3-1/TRBV3-2
d_gene: TRBD2
abundance: NA

CDR3nt: TGTGCCAGCAGCTTGGCCGGGCGGTTCTACGACAATGAGCAGTTCTTC
CDR3aa: CASSLAGRFYDNEQFF
len: 16
j_gene: TRBJ2-1
v_gene: TRBV5-5
d_gene: NA
abundance: few

CDR3nt: TGTGCCAGCAGCCCAAAGACGGCGTTAGCTCCCCACAATGAGCAGTTCTTC
CDR3aa: CASSPKTALAPHNEQFF
len: 17
j_gene: TRBJ2-1
v_gene: TRBV9
d_gene: NA
abundance: NA

CDR3nt: TGTGCCAGCAGTTTTTACCGGGGAAATCAGCCCCAGCATTTT
CDR3aa: CASSFYRGNQPQHF
len: 14
j_gene: TRBJ1-5
v_gene: TRBV28
d_gene: NA
abundance: NA

CDR3nt: TGTGCCAGCAGCGTCCGTGGTCGGGCGCTTGCTTTCTTT
CDR3aa: CASSVRGRALAFF
len: 13
j_gene: TRBJ1-1
v_gene: TRBV7-2
d_gene: NA
abundance: NA

CDR3nt: TGTGCCAGCAGTTTCGCGGGAAACACCATATATTTT
CDR3aa: CASSFAGNTIYF
len: 12
j_gene: TRBJ1-3
v_gene: TRBV12-3/TRBV12-4
d_gene: NA
abundance: once

CDR3nt: TGTGCCAGTAAAGAGTCGGGCAGGGGGCGCGGCTACACCTTC
CDR3aa: CASKESGRGRGYTF
len: 14
j_gene: TRBJ1-2
v_gene: TRBV19
d_gene: TRBD1
abundance: NA

CDR3nt: TGTGCCAGTAGTGCCCGCGTTCTTTCTAGCACAGATACGCAGTATTTT
CDR3aa: CASSARVLSSTDTQYF
len: 16
j_gene: TRBJ2-3
v_gene: TRBV19
d_gene: NA
abundance: NA

CDR3nt: TGTGCCAGCAGTTTATCAGGGGAATATTACGAGCAGTACTTC
CDR3aa: CASSLSGEYYEQYF
len: 14
j_gene: TRBJ2-7
v_gene: TRBV28
d_gene: NA
abundance: NA

CDR3nt: TGTGCCAGCAGCCCGTCAGGGATCTCCTACGAGCAGTACTTC
CDR3aa: CASSPSGISYEQYF
len: 14
j_gene: TRBJ2-7
v_gene: TRBV3-1/TRBV3-2
d_gene: NA
abundance: NA

CDR3nt: TGTGCCAGCAGTTCCACGGACGGATACAATCAGCCCCAGCATTTT
CDR3aa: CASSSTDGYNQPQHF
len: 15
j_gene: TRBJ1-5
v_gene: TRBV6-5
d_gene: NA
abundance: NA

CDR3nt: TGTGCCAGCAGTTTATCCCGGACCCCCCGGGGCAATCAGCCCCAGCATTTT
CDR3aa: CASSLSRTPRGNQPQHF
len: 17
j_gene: TRBJ1-5
v_gene: TRBV28
d_gene: NA
abundance: few

CDR3nt: TGTGCCAGCAGTTACTCTAGGGCACCAGACAGGGCGAAAACCGGGGAGCTGTTTTTT
CDR3aa: CASSYSRAPDRAKTGELFF
len: 19
j_gene: TRBJ2-2
v_gene: TRBV6-2/TRBV6-3
d_gene: TRBD1
abundance: NA

CDR3nt: TGTGCCAGCCGACAGTTAAATCAGCCCCAGCATTTT
CDR3aa: CASRQLNQPQHF
len: 12
j_gene: TRBJ1-5
v_gene: TRBV28
d_gene: NA
abundance: NA

CDR3nt: TGCGCCAGCAGCCCCAAACTGGAACTAGTCTCCTACGAGCAGTACTTC
CDR3aa: CASSPKLELVSYEQYF
len: 16
j_gene: TRBJ2-7
v_gene: TRBV5-1
d_gene: NA
abundance: NA

CDR3nt: TGTGCCAGCAGTCTTAGCACAGATACGCAGTATTTT
CDR3aa: CASSLSTDTQYF
len: 12
j_gene: TRBJ2-3
v_gene: TRBV9
d_gene: NA
abundance: NA

CDR3nt: TGTGCCAGCAGTTTGAGGCTTAACTATGGCTACACCTTC
CDR3aa: CASSLRLNYGYTF
len: 13
j_gene: TRBJ1-2
v_gene: TRBV28
d_gene: NA
abundance: NA

CDR3nt: TGTGCCAGCAGCCCGGGACCGGGCACCCCTGAAGCTTTCTTT
CDR3aa: CASSPGPGTPEAFF
len: 14
j_gene: TRBJ1-1
v_gene: TRBV5-6
d_gene: NA
abundance: few

CDR3nt: TGTGCCAGCAGTTTAGTCTTAGGTTATAACACTGAAGCTTTCTTT
CDR3aa: CASSLVLGYNTEAFF
len: 15
j_gene: TRBJ1-1
v_gene: TRBV28
d_gene: NA
abundance: NA

CDR3nt: TGCAGCGTTGGGAGGGTTCGCTCCGGGGAGCTGTTTTTT
CDR3aa: CSVGRVRSGELFF
len: 13
j_gene: TRBJ2-2
v_gene: TRBV29-1
d_gene: NA
abundance: few

CDR3nt: TGCAGCGTTGAAGCCCGAGGGGAAAGACTCAATGAGCAGTTCTTC
CDR3aa: CSVEARGERLNEQFF
len: 15
j_gene: TRBJ2-1
v_gene: TRBV29-1
d_gene: NA
abundance: NA

CDR3nt: TGTGCCAGCAGTCCGTCCCTGCTCGGGAGGGTGTATGAGCAGTTCTTC
CDR3aa: CASSPSLLGRVYEQFF
len: 16
j_gene: TRBJ2-1
v_gene: TRBV28
d_gene: TRBD2
abundance: NA